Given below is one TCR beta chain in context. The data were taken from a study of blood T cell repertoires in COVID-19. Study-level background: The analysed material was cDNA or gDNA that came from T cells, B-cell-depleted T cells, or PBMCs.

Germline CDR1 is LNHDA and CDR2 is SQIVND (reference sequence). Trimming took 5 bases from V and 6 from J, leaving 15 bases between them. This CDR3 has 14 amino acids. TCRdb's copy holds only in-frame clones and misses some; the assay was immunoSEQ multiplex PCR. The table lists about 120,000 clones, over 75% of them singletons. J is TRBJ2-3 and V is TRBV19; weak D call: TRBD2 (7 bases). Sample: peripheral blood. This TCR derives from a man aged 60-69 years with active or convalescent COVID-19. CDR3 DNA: TGTGCCAGTAGTTATCGGGGGGCATCGGATACGCAGTATTTT. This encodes CASSYRGASDTQYF.